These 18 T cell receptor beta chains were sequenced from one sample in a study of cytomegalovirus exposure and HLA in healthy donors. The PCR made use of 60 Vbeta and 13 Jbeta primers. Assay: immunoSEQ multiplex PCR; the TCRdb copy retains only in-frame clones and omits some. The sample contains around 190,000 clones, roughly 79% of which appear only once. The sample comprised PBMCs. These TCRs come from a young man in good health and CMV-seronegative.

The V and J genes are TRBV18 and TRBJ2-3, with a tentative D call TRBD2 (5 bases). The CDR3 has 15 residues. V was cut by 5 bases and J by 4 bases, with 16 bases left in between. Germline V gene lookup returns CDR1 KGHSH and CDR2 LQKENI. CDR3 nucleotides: TGTGCCAGCTCATCCGTTCTAGCAGGCGCAGATACGCAGTATTTT. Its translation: CASSSVLAGADTQYF.

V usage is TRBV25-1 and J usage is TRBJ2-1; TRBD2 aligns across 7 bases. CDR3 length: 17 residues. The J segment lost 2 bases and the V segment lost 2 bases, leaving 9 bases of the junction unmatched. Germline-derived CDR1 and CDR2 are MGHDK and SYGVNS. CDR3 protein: CASSEPHSGPTYNEQFF. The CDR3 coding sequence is TGTGCCAGCAGTGAACCCCATAGCGGGCCAACCTACAATGAGCAGTTCTTC.

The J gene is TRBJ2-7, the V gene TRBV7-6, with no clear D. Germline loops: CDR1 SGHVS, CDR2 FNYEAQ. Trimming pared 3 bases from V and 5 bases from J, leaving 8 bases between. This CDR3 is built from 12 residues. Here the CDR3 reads CASSFDTDEQYF. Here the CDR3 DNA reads TGTGCCAGCAGCTTTGACACGGACGAGCAGTACTTC.

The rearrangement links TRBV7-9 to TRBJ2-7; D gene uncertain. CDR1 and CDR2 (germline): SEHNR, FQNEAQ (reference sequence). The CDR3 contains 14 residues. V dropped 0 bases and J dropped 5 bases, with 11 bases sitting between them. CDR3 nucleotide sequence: TGTGCCAGCAGCTTAGCGGGTGGAGAGGACGAGCAGTACTTC. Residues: CASSLAGGEDEQYF.

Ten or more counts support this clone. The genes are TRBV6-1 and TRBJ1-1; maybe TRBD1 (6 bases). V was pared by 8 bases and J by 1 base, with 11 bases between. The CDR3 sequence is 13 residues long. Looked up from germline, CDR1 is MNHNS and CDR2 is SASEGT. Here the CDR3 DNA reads TGTGCCAGCGCTAAGACAGGGAACACTGAAGCTTTCTTT. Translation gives CASAKTGNTEAFF.

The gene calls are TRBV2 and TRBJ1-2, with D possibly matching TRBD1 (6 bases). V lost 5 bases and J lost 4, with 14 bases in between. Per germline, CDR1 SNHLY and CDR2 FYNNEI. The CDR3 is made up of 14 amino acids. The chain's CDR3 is CASSKDRPSYGYTF. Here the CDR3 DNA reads TGTGCCAGCAGTAAAGACAGGCCCTCCTATGGCTACACCTTC.

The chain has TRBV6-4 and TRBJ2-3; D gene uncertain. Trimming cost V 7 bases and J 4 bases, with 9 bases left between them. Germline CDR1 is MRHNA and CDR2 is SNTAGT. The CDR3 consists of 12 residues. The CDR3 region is CASKPRPDTQYF. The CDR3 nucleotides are TGTGCCAGCAAGCCCCGTCCAGATACGCAGTATTTT.

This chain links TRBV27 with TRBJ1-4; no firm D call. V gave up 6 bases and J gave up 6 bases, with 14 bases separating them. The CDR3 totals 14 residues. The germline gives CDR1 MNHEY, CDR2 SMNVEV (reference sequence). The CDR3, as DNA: TGTGCCAGCAGCTTCCGGGTTCGCGATGAAAAACTGTTTTTT. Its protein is CASSFRVRDEKLFF.

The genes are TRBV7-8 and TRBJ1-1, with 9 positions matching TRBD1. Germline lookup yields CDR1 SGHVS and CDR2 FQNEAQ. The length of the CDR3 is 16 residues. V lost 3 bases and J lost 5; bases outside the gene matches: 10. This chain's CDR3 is CASSLGTGFLGTEAFF. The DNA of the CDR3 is TGTGCCAGCAGCTTGGGGACAGGGTTCCTGGGGACTGAAGCTTTCTTT.

The CDR3 loop reads CASSSLIRDTDDYEQYF. The CDR3 DNA is TGTGCCAGCAGTTCTTTAATCCGGGACACCGACGACTACGAGCAGTACTTC. The V gene is TRBV28, the J gene TRBJ2-7; a possible D gene is TRBD1 (6 bases). Germline V lookup: CDR1 MDHEN, CDR2 SYDVKM. Trimming took 4 bases from V and 3 from J, leaving 22 bases between them. CDR3 length equals 17 residues.

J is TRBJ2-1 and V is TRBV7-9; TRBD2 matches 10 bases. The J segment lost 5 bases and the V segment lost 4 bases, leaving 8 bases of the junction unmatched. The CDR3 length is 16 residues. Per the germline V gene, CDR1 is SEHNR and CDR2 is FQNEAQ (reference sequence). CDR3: CASSYPSGLADNEQFF. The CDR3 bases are TGTGCCAGCAGCTATCCGTCTGGACTAGCGGACAATGAGCAGTTCTTC.

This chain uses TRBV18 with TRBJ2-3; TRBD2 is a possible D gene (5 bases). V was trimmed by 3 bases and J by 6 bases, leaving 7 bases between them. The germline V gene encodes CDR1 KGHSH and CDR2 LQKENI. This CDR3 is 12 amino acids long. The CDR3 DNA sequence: TGTGCCAGCTCACCGGAGCGGGATACGCAGTATTTT. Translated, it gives CASSPERDTQYF.

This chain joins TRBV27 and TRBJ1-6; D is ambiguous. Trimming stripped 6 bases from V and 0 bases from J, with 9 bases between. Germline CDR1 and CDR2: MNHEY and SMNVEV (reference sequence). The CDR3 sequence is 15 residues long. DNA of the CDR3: TGTGCCAGCAGACCCCTCAGCTCCTATAATTCACCCCTCCACTTT. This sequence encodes CASRPLSSYNSPLHF.

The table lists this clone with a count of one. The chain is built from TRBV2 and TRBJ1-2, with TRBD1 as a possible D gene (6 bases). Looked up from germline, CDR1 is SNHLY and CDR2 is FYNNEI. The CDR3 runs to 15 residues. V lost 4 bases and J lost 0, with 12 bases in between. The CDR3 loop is CASSGLRTANYGYTF. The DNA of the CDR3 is TGTGCCAGCAGTGGACTACGGACAGCTAACTATGGCTACACCTTC. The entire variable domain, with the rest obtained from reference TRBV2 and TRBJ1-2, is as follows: EPEVTQTPSHQVTQMGQEVILRCVPISNHLYFYWYRQILGQKVEFLVSFYNNEISEKSEIFDDQFSVERPDGSNFTLKIRSTKLEDSAMYFCASSGLRTANYGYTFGSGTRLTVV.

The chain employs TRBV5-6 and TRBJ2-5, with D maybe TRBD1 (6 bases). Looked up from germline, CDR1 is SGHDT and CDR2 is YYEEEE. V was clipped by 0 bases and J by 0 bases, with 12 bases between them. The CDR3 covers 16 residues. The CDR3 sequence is CASSLDGKGDQETQYF. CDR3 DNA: TGTGCCAGCAGCTTGGATGGTAAGGGGGACCAAGAGACCCAGTACTTC.

CDR3 in DNA: TGCGCCAGCAGCTTGGATGTAGGAGGGGCCTACGAGCAGTACTTC. Residues: CASSLDVGGAYEQYF. The chain employs TRBV5-1 and TRBJ2-7, with D tentatively TRBD2 (6 bases). Germline CDR1 is SGHRS and CDR2 is YFSETQ. Trimming took off 0 bases at V and 2 bases at J, with 12 bases between the two ends. The CDR3 contains 15 residues. The entire variable domain, with the rest obtained from reference TRBV5-1 and TRBJ2-7, is as follows: KAGVTQTPRYLIKTRGQQVTLSCSPISGHRSVSWYQQTPGQGLQFLFEYFSETQRNKGNFPGRFSGRQFSNSRSEMNVSTLELGDSALYLCASSLDVGGAYEQYFGPGTRLTVT.

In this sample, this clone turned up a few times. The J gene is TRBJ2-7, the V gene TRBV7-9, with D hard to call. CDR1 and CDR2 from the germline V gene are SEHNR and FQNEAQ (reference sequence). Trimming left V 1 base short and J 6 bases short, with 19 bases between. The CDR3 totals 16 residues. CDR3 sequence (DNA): TGTGCCAGCAGCTTAGGGGTTATGACTCCACTCCGCGAGCAGTACTTC. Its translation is CASSLGVMTPLREQYF.

The CDR3: CASSRRLAVETQYF. DNA for the CDR3: TGTGCCAGCTCCCGACGATTAGCAGTCGAGACCCAGTACTTC. This rearrangement joins TRBV7-9 to TRBJ2-5; the D is unclear. CDR3 length: 14 amino acids. Germline V gene data show CDR1 as SEHNR and CDR2 as FQNEAQ (reference sequence). V gave up 8 bases and J gave up 5 bases, with 18 bases separating them.